This T cell receptor (beta chain) was identified during a study of neurological immune-mediated disorders. Study-wide context: Among some 35 multiple sclerosis patients, roughly 31 were relapsing-remitting and 3 were secondary progressive.

A single record per CDR3 protein comes from TCRdb applying MiXCR to the 5' RACE reads. The sample lists tens of thousands of distinct CDR3 sequences; roughly 3.5% were seen once. This CDR3 is 13 amino acids long. The germline gives CDR1 LNHDA, CDR2 SQIVND (reference sequence). The V end lost 7 bases, the J end lost 3 bases, and 10 bases lay between the germline ends. General observations from the study: Grouping of repertoires by phylogeny put those of 18 of 34 multiple sclerosis patients into a single related-CDR3 cluster, a possible signature. CDR3 amino acid sequences found in expanded clones were never shared across subjects, suggesting private repertoires in all groups.

This clonotype was detected ten times or more. Its specificity is unknown. The study built unsorted libraries from 2 million PBMCs kept at -80 C. The genes are TRBV19 and TRBJ1-5, with D maybe TRBD1 (5 bases). This clonotype was obtained from a woman aged 25 to 39 with multiple sclerosis. Sequencing used PBMCs. DNA of the CDR3: TGTGCCAGTATGGCAGGGATCAATCAGCCCCAGCATTTT. Residues: CASMAGINQPQHF.